This section outlines one T cell receptor (beta chain) sequence together with its context. This entry is derived from a study of T cell changes during pregnancy in multiple sclerosis. Using immunoSEQ multiplex PCR, the repertoire was profiled, and TCRdb retains in-frame clones only, with some absent. The data hold roughly 110,000 clones, with just under 95% observed a single time. The source of this sequence is a female donor with multiple sclerosis, enrolled in a pregnancy study. The sequenced sample was peripheral blood, obtained after pregnancy.

CDR3 sequence (DNA): TGCGCCAGCAGCTTGGACACGACTAGCACAGATACGCAGTATTTT. This encodes CASSLDTTSTDTQYF. V gene TRBV5-1 combines with J gene TRBJ2-3; D gene unclear. The CDR3 runs 15 residues. Germline values: CDR1 SGHRS, CDR2 YFSETQ. V shed 0 bases and J shed 0 bases, with 8 bases lying between them. Full variable domain (remainder filled in from reference TRBV5-1 and TRBJ2-3): KAGVTQTPRYLIKTRGQQVTLSCSPISGHRSVSWYQQTPGQGLQFLFEYFSETQRNKGNFPGRFSGRQFSNSRSEMNVSTLELGDSALYLCASSLDTTSTDTQYFGPGTRLTVL.